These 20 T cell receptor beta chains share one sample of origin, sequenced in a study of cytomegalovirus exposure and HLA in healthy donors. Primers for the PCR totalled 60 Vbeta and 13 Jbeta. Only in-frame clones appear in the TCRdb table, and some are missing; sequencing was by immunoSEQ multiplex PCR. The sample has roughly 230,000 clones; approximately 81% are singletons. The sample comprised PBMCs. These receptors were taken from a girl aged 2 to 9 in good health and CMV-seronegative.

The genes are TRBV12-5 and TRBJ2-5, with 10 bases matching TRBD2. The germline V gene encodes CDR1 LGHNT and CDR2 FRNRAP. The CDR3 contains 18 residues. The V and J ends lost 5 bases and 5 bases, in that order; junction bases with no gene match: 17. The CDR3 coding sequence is TGTGCTAGTGGTCCAACCCTTCACAAACTAGCGGGAAGGGAGACCCAGTACTTC. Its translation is CASGPTLHKLAGRETQYF.

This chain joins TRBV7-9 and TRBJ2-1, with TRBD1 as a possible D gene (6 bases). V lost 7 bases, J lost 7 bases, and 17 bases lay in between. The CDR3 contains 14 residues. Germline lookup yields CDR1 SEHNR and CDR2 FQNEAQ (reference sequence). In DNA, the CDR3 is TGTGCCAGCATGGGGGCGGGTATAAGGAATGAGCAGTTCTTC. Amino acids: CASMGAGIRNEQFF.

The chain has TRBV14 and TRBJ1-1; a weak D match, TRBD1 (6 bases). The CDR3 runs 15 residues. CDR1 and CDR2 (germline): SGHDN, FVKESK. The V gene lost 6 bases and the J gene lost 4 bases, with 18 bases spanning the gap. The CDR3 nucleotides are TGTGCCAGCAGTGTGAACGCAGGGGTCGGCACTGAAGCTTTCTTT. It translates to CASSVNAGVGTEAFF.

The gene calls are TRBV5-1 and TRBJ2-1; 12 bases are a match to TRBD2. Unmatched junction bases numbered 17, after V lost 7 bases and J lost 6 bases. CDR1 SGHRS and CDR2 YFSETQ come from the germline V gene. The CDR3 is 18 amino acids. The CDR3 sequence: CASRSLTSGRGEVNEQFF. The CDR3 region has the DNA TGCGCCAGCCGCTCTTTGACTAGCGGGAGAGGAGAAGTCAATGAGCAGTTCTTC.

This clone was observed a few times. This chain's CDR3 is CASSHEDSYYEQYF. CDR3 nucleotide sequence: TGCGCCAGCAGCCACGAGGACAGTTACTACGAGCAGTACTTC. This chain joins TRBV4-1 and TRBJ2-7, with D possibly matching TRBD1 (6 bases). Per germline, CDR1 MGHRA and CDR2 YSYEKL. Trimming shortened V by 3 bases and J by 3 bases, and 12 bases separated the two germline ends. This CDR3 comprises 14 residues.

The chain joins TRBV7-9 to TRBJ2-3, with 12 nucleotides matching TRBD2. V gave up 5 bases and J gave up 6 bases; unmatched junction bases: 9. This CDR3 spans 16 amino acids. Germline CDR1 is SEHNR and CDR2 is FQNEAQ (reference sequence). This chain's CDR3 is CASSPTSGGPTDTQYF. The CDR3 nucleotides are TGTGCCAGCAGCCCCACTAGCGGGGGGCCGACTGATACGCAGTATTTT.

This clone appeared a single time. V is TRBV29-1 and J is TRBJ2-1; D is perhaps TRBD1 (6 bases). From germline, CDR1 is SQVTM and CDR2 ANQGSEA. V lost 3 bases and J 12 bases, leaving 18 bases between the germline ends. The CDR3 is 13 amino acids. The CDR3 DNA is TGCAGCGTTGACAGGGGAGTTGGGAAGGGGCAGTTCTTC. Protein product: CSVDRGVGKGQFF.

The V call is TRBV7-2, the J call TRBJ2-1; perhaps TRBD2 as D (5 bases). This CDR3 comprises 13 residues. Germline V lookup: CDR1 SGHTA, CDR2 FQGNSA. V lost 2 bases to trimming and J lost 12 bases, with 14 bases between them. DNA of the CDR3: TGTGCCAGCAGCTTAATATCCCCTAGCCGGCAGTTCTTC. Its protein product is CASSLISPSRQFF.

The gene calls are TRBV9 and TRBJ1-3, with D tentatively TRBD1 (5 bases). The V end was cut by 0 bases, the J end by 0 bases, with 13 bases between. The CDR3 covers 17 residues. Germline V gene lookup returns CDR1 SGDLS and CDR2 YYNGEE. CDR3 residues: CASSVGPMGPSGNTIYF. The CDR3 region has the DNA TGTGCCAGCAGCGTAGGACCCATGGGGCCCTCTGGAAACACCATATATTTT.

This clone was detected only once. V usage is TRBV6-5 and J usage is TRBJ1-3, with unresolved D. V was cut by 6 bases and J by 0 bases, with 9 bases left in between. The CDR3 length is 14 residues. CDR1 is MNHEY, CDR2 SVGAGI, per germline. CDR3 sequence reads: CASSPTLSGNTIYF. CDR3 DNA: TGTGCCAGCAGCCCGACACTCTCTGGAAACACCATATATTTT.

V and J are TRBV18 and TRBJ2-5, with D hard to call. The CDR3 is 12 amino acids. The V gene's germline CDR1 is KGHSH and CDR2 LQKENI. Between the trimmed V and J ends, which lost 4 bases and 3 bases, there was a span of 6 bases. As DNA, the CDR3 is TGTGCCAGCTCACGCCGGGAAGAGACCCAGTACTTC. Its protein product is CASSRREETQYF.

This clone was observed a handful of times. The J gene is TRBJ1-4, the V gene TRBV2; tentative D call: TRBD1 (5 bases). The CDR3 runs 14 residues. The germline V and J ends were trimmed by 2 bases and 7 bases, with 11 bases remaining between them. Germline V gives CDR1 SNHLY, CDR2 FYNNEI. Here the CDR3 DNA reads TGTGCCAGCAGTGAATGGGGCAGGGTTGAAAAACTGTTTTTT. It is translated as CASSEWGRVEKLFF.

CDR3 protein: CASSASGVISYEQYF. The CDR3 DNA reads TGTGCCAGCAGCGCTAGCGGGGTAATCTCCTACGAGCAGTACTTC. The chain joins TRBV6-1 to TRBJ2-7; TRBD2 matches at 9 bases. The germline V gene encodes CDR1 MNHNS and CDR2 SASEGT. This CDR3 has 15 amino acids. J gave up 0 bases and V 6 bases, and 6 bases lay outside the gene matches.

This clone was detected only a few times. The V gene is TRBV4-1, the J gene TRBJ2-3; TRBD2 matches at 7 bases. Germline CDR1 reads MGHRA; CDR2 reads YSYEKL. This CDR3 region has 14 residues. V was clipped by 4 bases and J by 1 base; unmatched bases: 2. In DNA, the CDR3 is TGCGCCAGCAGCCTACGGGAGGGCACAGATACGCAGTATTTT. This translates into CASSLREGTDTQYF.

DNA for the CDR3: TGTGCCAGCAGTCGTAATGAGCAGTTCTTC. This gives the protein CASSRNEQFF. The chain has TRBV28 and TRBJ2-1, with unresolved D. CDR1 and CDR2 from the germline V gene are MDHEN and SYDVKM. CDR3 size: 10 residues. V was trimmed by 5 bases and J by 7 bases, leaving 3 bases between them. Supplemented by reference TRBV28 and TRBJ2-1, the full variable domain reads DVKVTQSSRYLVKRTGEKVFLECVQDMDHENMFWYRQDPGLGLRLIYFSYDVKMKEKGDIPEGYSVSREKKERFSLILESASTNQTSMYLCASSRNEQFFGPGTRLTVL.

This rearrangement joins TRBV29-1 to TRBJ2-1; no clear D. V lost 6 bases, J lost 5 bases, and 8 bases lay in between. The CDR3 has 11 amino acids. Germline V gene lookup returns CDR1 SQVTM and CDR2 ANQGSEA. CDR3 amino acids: CSVEINNEQFF. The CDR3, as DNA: TGCAGCGTCGAGATCAACAATGAGCAGTTCTTC.

DNA for the CDR3: TGTGCCAGCAGTTTAGGGACTAGCGGTTTGGGAGAGCAGTACTTC. This codes for CASSLGTSGLGEQYF. The chain joins TRBV28 to TRBJ2-7, with 11 bases lining up with TRBD2. The CDR3 is 15 amino acids. The germline V gene has CDR1 MDHEN and CDR2 SYDVKM. V lost 2 bases, J lost 7 bases, and 7 bases stayed unmatched.

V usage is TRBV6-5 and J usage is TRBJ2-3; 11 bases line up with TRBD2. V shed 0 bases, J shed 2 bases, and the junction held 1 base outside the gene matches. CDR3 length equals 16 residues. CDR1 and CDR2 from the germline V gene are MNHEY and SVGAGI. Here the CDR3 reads CASSYSSGRATDTQYF. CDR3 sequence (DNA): TGTGCCAGCAGTTACTCTAGCGGGAGGGCCACAGATACGCAGTATTTT.

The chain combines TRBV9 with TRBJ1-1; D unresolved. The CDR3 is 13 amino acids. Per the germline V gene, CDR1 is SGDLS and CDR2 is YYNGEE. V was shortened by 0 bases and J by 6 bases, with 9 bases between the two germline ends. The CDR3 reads CASSVVEDSEAFF. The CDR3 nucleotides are TGTGCCAGCAGCGTAGTTGAGGACTCTGAAGCTTTCTTT.

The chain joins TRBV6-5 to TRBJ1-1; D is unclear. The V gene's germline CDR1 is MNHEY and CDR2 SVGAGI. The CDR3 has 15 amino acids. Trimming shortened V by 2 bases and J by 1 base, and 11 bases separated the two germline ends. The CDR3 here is CASSYELRGNTEAFF. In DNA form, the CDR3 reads TGTGCCAGCAGTTACGAGTTACGGGGGAACACTGAAGCTTTCTTT.